The 22 T cell receptor beta chains in this list originate from one sample, sequenced in a study of T cell clones after liver transplantation. Only in-frame clones appear in the TCRdb table, and some are missing; sequencing was by immunoSEQ multiplex PCR. The repertoire includes 50,000 or so clones, 70% to 75% of them detected once, and 9.9% sits in the top ten. Material: CD4+ T cells from blood, obtained about 56 months after liver transplant. These receptors all stem from a human patient who received a liver transplant. Some T cells here may be from the graft donor.

This clone has just a few counts. The chain joins TRBV7-3 to TRBJ2-6; D is unclear. Trimming stripped 5 bases from V and 0 bases from J, with 14 bases between. The CDR3 runs 17 residues. Germline V gene sequence: CDR1 SGHTA, CDR2 FQGTGA. The CDR3 coding sequence is TGTGCCAGCAGCATCAGAGACGGTAGCTCTGGGGCCAACGTCCTGACTTTC. The encoded protein is CASSIRDGSSGANVLTF. Using reference TRBV7-3 and TRBJ2-6 for the parts outside the CDR3, the full variable domain is GAGVSQTPSNKVTEKGKYVELRCDPISGHTALYWYRQSLGQGPEFLIYFQGTGAADDSGLPNDRFFAVRPEGSVSTLKIQRTERGDSAVYLCASSIRDGSSGANVLTFGAGSRLTVL.

The J gene is TRBJ2-7, the V gene TRBV5-5; no definite D call. Germline CDR1 SGHKS, CDR2 YYEKEE (reference sequence). Trimming cost V 3 bases and J 6 bases, with 16 bases left between them. This CDR3 is built from 14 residues. This CDR3 reads CASSSRPGPGEQYF. The CDR3 coding sequence is TGTGCCAGCAGCTCGAGACCCGGCCCCGGCGAGCAGTACTTC.

This clone was detected a few times. CDR3 protein: CASSLDSGGYGYTF. CDR3 in DNA: TGTGCCAGCAGCTTGGATTCGGGGGGCTATGGCTACACCTTC. The chain links TRBV5-5 to TRBJ1-2, with a possible D match to TRBD1 (5 bases). Between the trimmed V and J ends, which lost 0 bases and 4 bases, there was a span of 10 bases. Per the germline V gene, CDR1 is SGHKS and CDR2 is YYEKEE (reference sequence). The CDR3 length is 14 residues.

This clone has more than one count but fewer than ten. The chain combines TRBV5-1 with TRBJ1-2, with 7 positions matching TRBD1. V was clipped by 1 base and J by 2 bases; unmatched bases: 2. The CDR3 loop spans 14 amino acids. Germline V gene sequence: CDR1 SGHRS, CDR2 YFSETQ. This chain's CDR3 is CASSLTTGNYGYTF. DNA for the CDR3: TGCGCCAGCAGCTTGACGACAGGGAACTATGGCTACACCTTC.

This chain connects TRBV5-1 to TRBJ2-2; 9 positions match TRBD1. In germline, CDR1 is SGHRS, CDR2 YFSETQ. The CDR3 spans 14 residues. V was clipped by 4 bases and J by 6 bases; unmatched bases: 4. CDR3 region: CASSPGTGSGELFF. The CDR3 DNA sequence: TGCGCCAGCAGCCCAGGGACAGGGTCCGGGGAGCTGTTTTTT.

This clone has a single count. The chain recombines TRBV5-4 with TRBJ1-2; 9 positions agree with TRBD1. CDR3 length equals 15 residues. Germline-derived CDR1 and CDR2 are SGHNT and YYREEE (reference sequence). Losses at the gene ends were 2 bases for V and 5 bases for J; bases not matched to a gene: 7. The CDR3 DNA reads as TGTGCCAGCAGCTTACCGGGACAGGGAGGGTATGGCTACACCTTC. Translation gives CASSLPGQGGYGYTF.

The J gene is TRBJ2-1, the V gene TRBV6-1; 8 nucleotides match TRBD1. The CDR3 has 15 amino acids. V dropped 6 bases and J dropped 8; count of bases not matched to a gene: 12. From germline, CDR1 is MNHNS and CDR2 SASEGT. CDR3 residues: CASSLPDRVKHEQFF. In DNA form, the CDR3 reads TGTGCCAGCAGCCTACCGGACAGGGTAAAGCATGAGCAGTTCTTC.

V and J are TRBV10-3 and TRBJ2-3; D is uncertain. The germline V gene has CDR1 ENHRY and CDR2 SYGVKD. This CDR3 is built from 16 residues. The V and J ends lost 0 bases and 6 bases respectively, with 16 bases between them. The CDR3 is CAISESSAGSGDTQYF. CDR3 nucleotides: TGTGCCATCAGTGAGTCCAGCGCTGGATCCGGGGATACGCAGTATTTT.

This clone appeared a few times. The genes are TRBV6-4 and TRBJ2-1; TRBD2 aligns across 15 bases. V shed 5 bases, J shed 7 bases, and the junction held 6 bases outside the gene matches. CDR3 size: 16 residues. Germline V gives CDR1 MRHNA, CDR2 SNTAGT. CDR3 DNA sequence: TGTGCCAGCAGTCAAGGGACTAGCGGGGGGTATAATGAGCAGTTCTTC. It specifies CASSQGTSGGYNEQFF.

This clone showed up just a few times. This chain connects TRBV2 to TRBJ1-5; tentatively, D is TRBD1 (5 bases). Trimming removed 6 bases at V and 0 bases at J, with 9 bases between. This CDR3 is 14 amino acids long. CDR1 is SNHLY and CDR2 is FYNNEI in the germline V gene. The CDR3 DNA follows: TGTGCCAGCAGAGAGGGGTCTAGCAATCAGCCCCAGCATTTT. Translated, it gives CASREGSSNQPQHF. Together with reference TRBV2 and TRBJ1-5, the CDR3 gives the full variable domain: EPEVTQTPSHQVTQMGQEVILRCVPISNHLYFYWYRQILGQKVEFLVSFYNNEISEKSEIFDDQFSVERPDGSNFTLKIRSTKLEDSAMYFCASREGSSNQPQHFGDGTRLSIL.

This chain links TRBV5-6 with TRBJ2-7; D may be TRBD2 (6 bases). This CDR3 comprises 13 residues. With 6 bases removed from V and 3 bases from J, the gap between germline ends came to 13 bases. CDR1 SGHDT and CDR2 YYEEEE come from the germline V gene. The CDR3 spells CASTNGGNYEQYF. CDR3 DNA sequence: TGTGCCAGCACAAATGGGGGGAACTACGAGCAGTACTTC.

The chain combines TRBV30 with TRBJ2-2; tentatively, D is TRBD1 or TRBD2 (5 bases each). The CDR3 is 14 residues long. The V gene lost 1 base and the J gene lost 4 bases, with 10 bases spanning the gap. Germline V gives CDR1 GTSNPN, CDR2 SVGIG (reference sequence). CDR3 DNA sequence: TGTGCCTGGAGTGCGGGTGGGGGCACCGGGGAGCTGTTTTTT. It yields the protein CAWSAGGGTGELFF.

Here the CDR3 reads CASSSLGTSTDTQYF. As DNA, the CDR3 is TGTGCCAGCAGCTCGCTAGGGACTAGCACAGATACGCAGTATTTT. V gene TRBV5-6 combines with J gene TRBJ2-3; tentative D call: TRBD2 (6 bases). Between the trimmed V and J ends, which lost 3 bases and 0 bases, there was a span of 11 bases. Germline V gene sequence: CDR1 SGHDT, CDR2 YYEEEE. The CDR3 is 15 residues long.

The chain recombines TRBV29-1 with TRBJ2-7, with D possibly matching TRBD2 (6 bases). The CDR3 runs to 14 residues. Germline V gene lookup returns CDR1 SQVTM and CDR2 ANQGSEA. V lost 7 bases and J 4 bases, leaving 20 bases between the germline ends. Written as DNA, the CDR3 is TGCAGCGCCACGTGCCGGGACTCGGGATACGAGCAGTACTTC. Its protein product is CSATCRDSGYEQYF.

In the case of this clone: At one of its ends the junction is not consistent with the germline gene, which may arise from a read error. The J gene is TRBJ1-2, the V gene TRBV11-3; 7 positions agree with TRBD1. The CDR3 covers 13 residues. CDR1 is SGHNT, CDR2 YENEEA, per germline. The CDR3 is CASSLEPGQTVLF. The DNA for the CDR3 is TGTGCCAGCAGCTTAGAACCGGGACAGACGGTTCTCTTC.

The V and J genes are TRBV18 and TRBJ1-5; weak D call: TRBD1 (5 bases). The CDR3 runs to 16 residues. V was trimmed by 0 bases and J by 0 bases, leaving 9 bases between them. CDR1 is KGHSH and CDR2 is LQKENI in the germline V gene. The CDR3 nucleotides are TGTGCCAGCTCACCACCCCCCGGGGGTAGCAATCAGCCCCAGCATTTT. Encoded protein: CASSPPPGGSNQPQHF.

This clone was detected once. The chain recombines TRBV28 with TRBJ1-1; D call uncertain. V gave up 5 bases and J gave up 2 bases, with 15 bases separating them. In germline, CDR1 is MDHEN, CDR2 SYDVKM. CDR3 length equals 15 residues. CDR3 in DNA: TGTGCCAGCAGTATATCGAGTTGGAGTAACACTGAAGCTTTCTTT. Amino acid sequence: CASSISSWSNTEAFF.

This clone occurred once. The chain links TRBV11-3 to TRBJ2-2; the D gene could be TRBD1 or TRBD2 (5 bases each). Trimming cost V 6 bases and J 5 bases, with 16 bases left between them. The CDR3 is 15 amino acids. The germline V gene has CDR1 SGHNT and CDR2 YENEEA. CDR3 region: CASRLSGTGTGELFF. The CDR3 bases are TGTGCCAGCAGATTGTCCGGGACGGGAACCGGGGAGCTGTTTTTT.

The CDR3, as DNA: TGTGCCAGCAGCAAGGACATCCCTACTTATGGCTACACCTTC. Translation gives CASSKDIPTYGYTF. J is TRBJ1-2 and V is TRBV21-1; TRBD1 reflects the table's D call only, with no check against the DNA. TRBV21-1 has pseudogene status. The CDR3 has 14 amino acids.

The chain recombines TRBV6-5 with TRBJ2-7; maybe TRBD2 (7 bases). V gave up 3 bases and J gave up 6 bases, with 21 bases separating them. There are 16 residues in the CDR3. Germline CDR1 MNHEY, CDR2 SVGAGI. The CDR3 loop reads CASSYYTGGQGGEQYF. For the CDR3, the DNA is TGTGCCAGCAGTTATTATACCGGGGGGCAAGGGGGCGAGCAGTACTTC.

The V and J genes are TRBV19 and TRBJ1-1, with unresolved D. The germline CDR1 and CDR2 sequences are LNHDA and SQIVND (reference sequence). V was clipped by 3 bases and J by 0 bases, with 11 bases between them. This CDR3 contains 15 residues. In DNA, the CDR3 is TGTGCCAGTAGTATTCGGCGTGAGCTGAACACTGAAGCTTTCTTT. Protein sequence: CASSIRRELNTEAFF. Using reference TRBV19 and TRBJ1-1 for the parts outside the CDR3, the full variable domain is DGGITQSPKYLFRKEGQNVTLSCEQNLNHDAMYWYRQDPGQGLRLIYYSQIVNDFQKGDIAEGYSVSREKKESFPLTVTSAQKNPTAFYLCASSIRRELNTEAFFGQGTRLTVV.

This clone came up once. The chain couples TRBV12-5 to TRBJ1-2; 9 nucleotides line up with TRBD1. The CDR3 contains 16 residues. Germline values: CDR1 LGHNT, CDR2 FRNRAP. V trimming: 4 bases; J trimming: 2 bases; junction bases outside the gene matches: 8. The CDR3 DNA reads as TGTGCTAGTGGTTCGAGTCCCGGGACAGGGAACTATGGCTACACCTTC. As protein: CASGSSPGTGNYGYTF.